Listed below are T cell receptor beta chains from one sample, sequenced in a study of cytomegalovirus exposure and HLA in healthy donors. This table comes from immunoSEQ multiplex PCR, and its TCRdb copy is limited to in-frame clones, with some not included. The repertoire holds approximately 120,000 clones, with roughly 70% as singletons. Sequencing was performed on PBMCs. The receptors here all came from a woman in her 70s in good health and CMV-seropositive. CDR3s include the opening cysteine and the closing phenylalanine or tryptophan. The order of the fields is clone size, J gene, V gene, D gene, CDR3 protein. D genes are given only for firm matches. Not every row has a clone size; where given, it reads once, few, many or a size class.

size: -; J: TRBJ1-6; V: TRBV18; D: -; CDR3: CASSPQSRANNSPLHF
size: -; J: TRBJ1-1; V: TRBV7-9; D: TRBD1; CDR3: CASRPGQDPQAFF
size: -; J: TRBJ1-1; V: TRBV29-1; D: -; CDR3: CSVERGGNTEAFF
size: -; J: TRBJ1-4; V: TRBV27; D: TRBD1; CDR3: CASSTGTGVEKLFF
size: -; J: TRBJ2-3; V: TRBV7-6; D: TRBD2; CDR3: CASSLAGGADTQYF
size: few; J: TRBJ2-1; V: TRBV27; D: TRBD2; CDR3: CASSLGGNSYNEQFF
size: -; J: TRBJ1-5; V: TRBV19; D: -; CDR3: CASSSGWGDQPQHF
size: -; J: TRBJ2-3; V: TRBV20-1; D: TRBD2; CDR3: CSARLAGQYF
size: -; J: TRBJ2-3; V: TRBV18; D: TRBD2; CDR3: CASSPVSGSTDTQYF
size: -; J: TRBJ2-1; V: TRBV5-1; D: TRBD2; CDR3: CASSPGGTSGAYEQFF
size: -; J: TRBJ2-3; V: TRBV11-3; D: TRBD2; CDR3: CASSRGGGLSTDTQYF
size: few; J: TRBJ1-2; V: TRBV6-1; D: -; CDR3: CASSDPAGGLSGYTF
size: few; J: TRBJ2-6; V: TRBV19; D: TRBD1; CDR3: CASSAGTGTAGANVLTF
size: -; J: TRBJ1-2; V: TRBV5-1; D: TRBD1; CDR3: CASSRGQGVNYGYTF
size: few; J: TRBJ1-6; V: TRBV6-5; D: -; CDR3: CASSYISYYNSPLHF
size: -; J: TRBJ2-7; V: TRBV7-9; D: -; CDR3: CASSPPVGQFSEQYF
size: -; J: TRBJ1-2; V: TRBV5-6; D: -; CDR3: CASSLAGDGYTF
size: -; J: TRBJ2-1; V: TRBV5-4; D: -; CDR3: CASSPEVSSYNEQFF
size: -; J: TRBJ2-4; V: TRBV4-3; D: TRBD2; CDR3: CASSQELGSGAQAKNIQYF
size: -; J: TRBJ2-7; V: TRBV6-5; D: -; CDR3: CASSYSEAVREQYF
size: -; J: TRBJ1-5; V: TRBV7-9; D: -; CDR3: CASSLQGGDQPQHF
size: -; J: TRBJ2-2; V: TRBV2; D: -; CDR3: CAPRANTGELFF
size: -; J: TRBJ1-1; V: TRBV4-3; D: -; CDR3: CASSQDPGPTEAFF
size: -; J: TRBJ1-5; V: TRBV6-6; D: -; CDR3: CASSVQGFSNQPQHF
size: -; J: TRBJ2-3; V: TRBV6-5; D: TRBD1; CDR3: CASSSVTGASTDTQYF
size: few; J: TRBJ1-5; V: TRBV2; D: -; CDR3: CASSDWGDSNQPQHF
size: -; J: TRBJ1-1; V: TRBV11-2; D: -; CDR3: CASSLAGSSEAFF
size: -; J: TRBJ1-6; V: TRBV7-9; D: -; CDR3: CASSLAGGTYNSPLHF
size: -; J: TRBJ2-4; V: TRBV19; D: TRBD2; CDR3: CASGRGPNLGAKNIQYF
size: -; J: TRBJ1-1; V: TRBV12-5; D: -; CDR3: CASARGGGTEAFF
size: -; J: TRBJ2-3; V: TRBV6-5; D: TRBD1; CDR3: CASSYGQGPDTQYF
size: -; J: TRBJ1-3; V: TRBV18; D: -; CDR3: CASSPTGLSSGNTIYF
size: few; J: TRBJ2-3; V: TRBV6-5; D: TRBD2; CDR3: CASSGWTSKDTQYF
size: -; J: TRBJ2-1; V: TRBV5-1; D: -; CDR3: CASSARLDDEQFF
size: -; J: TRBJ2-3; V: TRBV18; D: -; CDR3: CASSRTADTQYF
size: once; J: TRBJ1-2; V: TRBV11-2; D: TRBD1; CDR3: CASSLGGQAVNYGYTF
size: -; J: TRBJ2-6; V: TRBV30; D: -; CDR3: CAWSPLGVSGANVLTF
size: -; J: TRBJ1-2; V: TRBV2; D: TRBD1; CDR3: CASSDWTGTPNYGYTF
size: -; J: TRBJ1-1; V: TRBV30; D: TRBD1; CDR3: CAWTGQMNTEAFF
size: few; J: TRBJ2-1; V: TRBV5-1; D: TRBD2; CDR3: CASSLERLAGGQINNEQFF
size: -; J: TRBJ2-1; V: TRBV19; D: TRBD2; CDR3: CASSKRGGYNEQFF
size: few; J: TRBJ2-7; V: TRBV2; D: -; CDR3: CASSDGAVGTYEQYF
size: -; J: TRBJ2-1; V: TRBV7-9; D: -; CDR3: CASSLSRGSSYNEQFF
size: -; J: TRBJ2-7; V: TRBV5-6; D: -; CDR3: CASSSGPYEQYF
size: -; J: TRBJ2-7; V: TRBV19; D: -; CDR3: CARRRPGGVEQYF
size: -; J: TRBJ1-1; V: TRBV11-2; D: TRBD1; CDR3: CASSRLPGQVNTEAFF
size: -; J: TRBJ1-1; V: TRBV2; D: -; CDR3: CASREGKAEAFF
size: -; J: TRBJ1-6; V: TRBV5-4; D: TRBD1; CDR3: CASSWDSNNSPLHF
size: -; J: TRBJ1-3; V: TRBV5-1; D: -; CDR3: CASSLDPGTKNTIYF
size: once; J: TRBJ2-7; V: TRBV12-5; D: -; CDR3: CASGNIGQGGVTYEQYF
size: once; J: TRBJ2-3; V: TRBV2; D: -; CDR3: CASSGRGSITDTQYF
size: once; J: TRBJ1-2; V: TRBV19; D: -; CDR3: CASRKRDIATNYGYTF
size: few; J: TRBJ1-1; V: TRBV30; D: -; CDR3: CAWRQQGNTEAFF
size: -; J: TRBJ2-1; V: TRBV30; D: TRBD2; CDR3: CAWSVGMIGGGASYNEQFF
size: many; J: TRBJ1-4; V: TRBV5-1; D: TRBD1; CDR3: CASSLVSGGKGEKLFF
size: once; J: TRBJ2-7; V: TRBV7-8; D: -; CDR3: CASSLTSTGSYEQYF
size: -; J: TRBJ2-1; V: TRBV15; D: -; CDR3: CATSSRTQGIDWNEQFF
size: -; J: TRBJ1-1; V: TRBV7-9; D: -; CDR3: CALGGDTEAFF
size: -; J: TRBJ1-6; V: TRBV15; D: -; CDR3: CATSRDLYNSPLHF